The rows below give T cell receptor beta chains drawn from one sample of a study of beta chain features in type 1 diabetes. Generated by immunoSEQ multiplex PCR, the TCRdb table keeps only in-frame clones and is missing some. The sample records some 220,000 clones, about a tenth being singletons. Sequenced sample: central memory CD4+ T cells from blood. The receptors here all came from a man aged 18-30 years in good health. The CDR3 runs from the conserved cysteine through the conserved F or W. The order of the fields is clone size, D gene, J gene, V gene, CDR3 DNA, CDR3 protein. A D gene is named only where the DNA matches it firmly. Size is omitted from some rows. Given values are once, few, many or a class for expanded clones.

size: few
D: TRBD1
J: TRBJ2-1
V: TRBV6-1
DNA: TGTGCCAGCAACGAGGGGGCTACCCTCCGGAATGAGCAGTTCTTC
CDR3: CASNEGATLRNEQFF

size: few
D: NA
J: TRBJ2-1
V: TRBV6-5
DNA: TGTGCCAGCAGTAGATCCCGGGATGAGCAGTTCTTC
CDR3: CASSRSRDEQFF

size: few
D: TRBD1
J: TRBJ1-3
V: TRBV4-3
DNA: TGCGCCAGCAGCCCCGGACAGGGTGATGGAAACACCATATATTTT
CDR3: CASSPGQGDGNTIYF

size: NA
D: TRBD1
J: TRBJ2-3
V: TRBV7-2
DNA: TGTGCCAGCAGCTTAGGACAGGGACGGGGCCTAGGGGATACGCAGTATTTT
CDR3: CASSLGQGRGLGDTQYF

size: many
D: NA
J: TRBJ2-1
V: TRBV5-1
DNA: TGCGCCAGCAGCCGTCAGGGGCATGAGCAGTTCTTC
CDR3: CASSRQGHEQFF

size: few
D: TRBD2
J: TRBJ2-5
V: TRBV14
DNA: TGTGCCAGCAGCCGACTAGCGGGAGGAATCCCCCAGTACTTC
CDR3: CASSRLAGGIPQYF

size: few
D: NA
J: TRBJ2-3
V: TRBV25-1
DNA: TGTGCCAGCAACGAAGGGACAAGGGGGACGCAGTATTTT
CDR3: CASNEGTRGTQYF

size: NA
D: NA
J: TRBJ2-5
V: TRBV28
DNA: TGTGCCACCCGGGGAGAGGGGACCCAGTACTTC
CDR3: CATRGEGTQYF

size: NA
D: TRBD2
J: TRBJ2-5
V: TRBV5-1
DNA: TGCGCCAGCAGCCCGGGACTAGCGGGGGGCCAAGAGACCCAGTACTTC
CDR3: CASSPGLAGGQETQYF

size: NA
D: NA
J: TRBJ2-7
V: TRBV18
DNA: TGTGCCAGCTCACCAGGGGTCTCCACCTACGAGCAGTACTTC
CDR3: CASSPGVSTYEQYF

size: NA
D: TRBD2
J: TRBJ2-4
V: TRBV5-6
DNA: TGTGCCAGCAGTTGGGGGAGGGACATTCAGTACTTC
CDR3: CASSWGRDIQYF

size: NA
D: NA
J: TRBJ2-1
V: TRBV5-1
DNA: TGCGCCAGCAGCCAAGGACTGTCCTACAATGAGCAGTTCTTC
CDR3: CASSQGLSYNEQFF

size: NA
D: NA
J: TRBJ1-2
V: TRBV28
DNA: TGTGCCAGCAGCGTCCGGGACGGGAACTATGGCTACACCTTC
CDR3: CASSVRDGNYGYTF

size: many
D: NA
J: TRBJ2-3
V: TRBV14
DNA: TGTGCCAGCAGCCAAGGGCTAGTGAATACGCAGTATTTT
CDR3: CASSQGLVNTQYF

size: NA
D: NA
J: TRBJ2-1
V: TRBV4-3
DNA: TGCGCCAGCAGCCCAACGTGGAGCGCGACACGCTACAATGAGCAGTTCTTC
CDR3: CASSPTWSATRYNEQFF

size: few
D: TRBD2
J: TRBJ2-5
V: TRBV30
DNA: TGTGCCTGGAGTGTTACTAGCGAAGAGACCCAGTACTTC
CDR3: CAWSVTSEETQYF

size: few
D: TRBD2
J: TRBJ2-5
V: TRBV5-1
DNA: TGCGCCAGCAGCTTCCGACTAGCGGGGCAAGAGACCCAGTACTTC
CDR3: CASSFRLAGQETQYF

size: few
D: NA
J: TRBJ2-3
V: TRBV7-8
DNA: TGTGCCAGCAGCTTAGGAGCTAGACCAGACACAGATACGCAGTATTTT
CDR3: CASSLGARPDTDTQYF

size: NA
D: TRBD2
J: TRBJ2-1
V: TRBV4-2
DNA: TGTGCCAGCAGCCAAGGGGACTATGTCTACAATGAGCAGTTCTTC
CDR3: CASSQGDYVYNEQFF

size: NA
D: NA
J: TRBJ2-7
V: TRBV6-1
DNA: TGTGCCAGCAGTGAAGGAGGGACTGACGCCTACGAGCAGTACTTC
CDR3: CASSEGGTDAYEQYF

size: NA
D: TRBD1
J: TRBJ2-7
V: TRBV6-6
DNA: TGTGCCAGCAGTACTTCTCGGACAGGCCTCCGCGAGCAGTACTTC
CDR3: CASSTSRTGLREQYF

size: NA
D: NA
J: TRBJ2-5
V: TRBV15
DNA: TGTGCCACCAGCACTGCTGGCGGGCGGATACAAGAGACCCAGTACTTC
CDR3: CATSTAGGRIQETQYF

size: NA
D: TRBD1
J: TRBJ2-1
V: TRBV28
DNA: TGTGCCAGCAGTTCGGCTGGGACAGGCTCCTACAATGAGCAGTTCTTC
CDR3: CASSSAGTGSYNEQFF

size: few
D: NA
J: TRBJ1-5
V: TRBV2
DNA: TGTGCCAGCAGTGACCCCCCTCAGCCCCAGCATTTT
CDR3: CASSDPPQPQHF

size: many
D: TRBD2
J: TRBJ2-5
V: TRBV9
DNA: TGTGCCAGCAGCGACGGACTAGCCGTTAACGTGTACCAAGAGACCCAGTACTTC
CDR3: CASSDGLAVNVYQETQYF

size: few
D: NA
J: TRBJ2-2
V: TRBV2
DNA: TGTGCCAGCAGTGCTTCGGGGCCCACCGGGGAGCTGTTTTTT
CDR3: CASSASGPTGELFF

size: NA
D: NA
J: TRBJ2-3
V: TRBV6-6
DNA: TGTGCCAGCAGTACCGTCCGGGGGATTTCCACAGATACGCAGTATTTT
CDR3: CASSTVRGISTDTQYF

size: NA
D: TRBD2
J: TRBJ2-1
V: TRBV5-1
DNA: TGCGCCAGCAGCTTGGGGGCGGGAGAATATGAGCAGTTCTTC
CDR3: CASSLGAGEYEQFF

size: NA
D: NA
J: TRBJ2-5
V: TRBV30
DNA: TGTGCCTGGAGTGGGGACCTCCAAGAGACCCAGTACTTC
CDR3: CAWSGDLQETQYF

size: NA
D: NA
J: TRBJ2-5
V: TRBV19
DNA: TGTGCCAGTCCCTCTCGAAAGGAGACCCAGTACTTC
CDR3: CASPSRKETQYF

size: NA
D: NA
J: TRBJ2-1
V: TRBV7-2
DNA: TGTGCCAGCAGCCCCCGACTTTCCTACAATGAGCAGTTCTTC
CDR3: CASSPRLSYNEQFF

size: NA
D: TRBD1
J: TRBJ2-5
V: TRBV29-1
DNA: TGCAGCGTCCCCGCCGGACAGGCGCTTCTTGAGACCCAGTACTTC
CDR3: CSVPAGQALLETQYF

size: NA
D: TRBD2
J: TRBJ2-3
V: TRBV29-1
DNA: TGCAGCGGCTCCGGGACTAGCGGGAGGACGGGGACAGATACGCAGTATTTT
CDR3: CSGSGTSGRTGTDTQYF

size: few
D: NA
J: TRBJ2-7
V: TRBV28
DNA: TGTGCCAGCGGGGATTCAGAGAGCTCCTACGAGCAGTACTTC
CDR3: CASGDSESSYEQYF

size: NA
D: NA
J: TRBJ2-7
V: TRBV29-1
DNA: TGCAGCGGGGCGACCTTCGACGAGCAGTACTTC
CDR3: CSGATFDEQYF

size: NA
D: NA
J: TRBJ2-7
V: TRBV6-5
DNA: TGTGCCAGCAGACGACAGGGCCTCGGGGGGGACGAGCAGTACTTC
CDR3: CASRRQGLGGDEQYF

size: NA
D: NA
J: TRBJ1-4
V: TRBV30
DNA: TGTGCCTGGAGTGTACGGACCCAGAGACAGGAGATTAATGAAAAACTGTTTTTT
CDR3: CAWSVRTQRQEINEKLFF

size: few
D: NA
J: TRBJ2-3
V: TRBV29-1
DNA: TGCAGCGTAAGGACAGATACGCAGTATTTT
CDR3: CSVRTDTQYF

size: NA
D: TRBD2
J: TRBJ2-1
V: TRBV4-2
DNA: TGTGCCAGCAGCTTCCCCGGGACTAGCGGGAAGAATGAGCAGTTCTTC
CDR3: CASSFPGTSGKNEQFF

size: few
D: NA
J: TRBJ2-3
V: TRBV7-9
DNA: TGTGCCAGCAGCTCCTATGGGGATGGGGAAGATACGCAGTATTTT
CDR3: CASSSYGDGEDTQYF

size: NA
D: TRBD2
J: TRBJ2-5
V: TRBV7-2
DNA: TGTGCCAGCAGCTTAGGGGAGGGACGGGAGACCCAGTACTTC
CDR3: CASSLGEGRETQYF

size: medium-sized
D: TRBD1
J: TRBJ2-1
V: TRBV4-1
DNA: TGCGCCAGCAGCCCGTGGACAGGGACGGACAATGAGCAGTTCTTC
CDR3: CASSPWTGTDNEQFF

size: few
D: NA
J: TRBJ2-7
V: TRBV14
DNA: TGTGCCAGCAGCCGAGAAGTCGAATACGAGCAGTACTTC
CDR3: CASSREVEYEQYF

size: few
D: NA
J: TRBJ2-3
V: TRBV5-1
DNA: TGCGCCAGCAGGGGCACAGATACGCAGTATTTT
CDR3: CASRGTDTQYF

size: NA
D: NA
J: TRBJ1-2
V: TRBV7-3
DNA: TGTGCCAGCAGCTTGGCCCCCCACTATGGCTACACCTTC
CDR3: CASSLAPHYGYTF

size: NA
D: NA
J: TRBJ2-3
V: TRBV9
DNA: TGTGCCAGCAGCGTAGCGGAGGGTCGAATGGATACGCAGTATTTT
CDR3: CASSVAEGRMDTQYF

size: few
D: TRBD2
J: TRBJ2-1
V: TRBV5-1
DNA: TGCGCCAGCAGCTTACTAGCGGGAGGAGGGAATGAGCAGTTCTTC
CDR3: CASSLLAGGGNEQFF

size: NA
D: TRBD1
J: TRBJ1-4
V: TRBV29-1
DNA: TGCAGCGTGGCGACAGGGCCTAGGAGTGAAAAACTGTTTTTT
CDR3: CSVATGPRSEKLFF

size: many
D: NA
J: TRBJ1-2
V: TRBV7-9
DNA: TGTGCCAGCAGCCCAGAGTATGGCTACACCTTC
CDR3: CASSPEYGYTF

size: few
D: NA
J: TRBJ1-2
V: TRBV28
DNA: TGTGCCAGCAGTTTAGACACGAACTATGGCTACACCTTC
CDR3: CASSLDTNYGYTF

size: few
D: TRBD2
J: TRBJ2-1
V: TRBV15
DNA: TGTGCCACCAGCAGAGGTGGGACTAGCGGGAGCAATGAGCAGTTCTTC
CDR3: CATSRGGTSGSNEQFF

size: few
D: TRBD2
J: TRBJ2-7
V: TRBV14
DNA: TGTGCCAGCAGCCAAGGACTAGCGGGAGGATACGAGCAGTACTTC
CDR3: CASSQGLAGGYEQYF

size: many
D: NA
J: TRBJ1-2
V: TRBV21-1
DNA: TGTGCCCGGGGACATCCAAACTATGGCTACACCTTC
CDR3: CARGHPNYGYTF

size: NA
D: NA
J: TRBJ1-5
V: TRBV6-5
DNA: TGTGCCAGCAGTGACAATTTGAACAATCAGCCCCAGCATTTT
CDR3: CASSDNLNNQPQHF

size: few
D: NA
J: TRBJ2-3
V: TRBV15
DNA: TGTGCCACCAGCCCTTCTCCAAAAGGGGGTGTCGCAGATACGCAGTATTTT
CDR3: CATSPSPKGGVADTQYF

size: NA
D: TRBD1
J: TRBJ2-7
V: TRBV6-6
DNA: TGTGCCAGCAGAGGGACAGGGGTGTACGAGCAGTACTTC
CDR3: CASRGTGVYEQYF

size: NA
D: NA
J: TRBJ2-1
V: TRBV7-6
DNA: TGTGCCAGCAGCTTCATGTACAATGAGCAGTTCTTC
CDR3: CASSFMYNEQFF

size: few
D: NA
J: TRBJ2-7
V: TRBV28
DNA: TGTGCCAGCCAAGCTTCGGGGAGCTCCTACGAGCAGTACTTC
CDR3: CASQASGSSYEQYF

size: few
D: NA
J: TRBJ2-5
V: TRBV5-1
DNA: TGCGCCAGCAGCTTGAGCGGACCTTACCAAGAGACCCAGTACTTC
CDR3: CASSLSGPYQETQYF

size: NA
D: NA
J: TRBJ2-1
V: TRBV14
DNA: TGTGCCAGCAGCCAAGTGTCTGCTCTCAGAAGGGATGAGCAGTTCTTC
CDR3: CASSQVSALRRDEQFF